This T cell receptor beta chain was recorded in a study of CD8+ T cells in alopecia areata. V lost 2 bases and J lost 3, with 8 bases in between. The germline gives CDR1 MNHNY, CDR2 SVGAGI (reference sequence). This CDR3 contains 14 residues. Study conclusions and caveats: Lesional scalp, notably in alopecia totalis/universalis, had clonality above that of normal scalp. Sequencing of scalp samples also captures resident alphabeta T cells of normal skin.

About this clone itself: Its antigen is still unknown.

Extraction of RNA preceded its reverse transcription into cDNA, which served as the sequencing template. The data were produced by immunoSEQ multiplex PCR, yet TCRdb's version contains in-frame clones alone and is incomplete. This sample has 13,000 to 15,000 clones, with roughly 58% found just once. Sorting separated CD25+CD127- cells from the CD4+ cells of 5 or 6 patients. Alopecia areata patients had lesional scalp punch biopsies and peripheral blood taken from them. The chain is built from TRBV6-6 and TRBJ1-5, with D possibly TRBD1 on 6 matching bases. The receptor was isolated from a human donor with alopecia areata. Material: CD4+ Tregs sorted from blood. CDR3 coding DNA: TGTGCCAGCAGTTACGGGGGGCCCAATCAGCCCCAGCATTTT. Translation: CASSYGGPNQPQHF.